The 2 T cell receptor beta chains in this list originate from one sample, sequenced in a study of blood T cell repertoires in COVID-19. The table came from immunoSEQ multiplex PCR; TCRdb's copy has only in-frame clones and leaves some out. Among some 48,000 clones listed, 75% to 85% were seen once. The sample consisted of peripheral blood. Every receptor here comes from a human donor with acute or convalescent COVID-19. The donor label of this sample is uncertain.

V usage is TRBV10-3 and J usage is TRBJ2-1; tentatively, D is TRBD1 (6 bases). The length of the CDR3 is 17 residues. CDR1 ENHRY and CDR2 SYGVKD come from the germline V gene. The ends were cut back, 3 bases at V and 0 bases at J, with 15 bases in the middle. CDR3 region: CAISDSGTMSSYNEQFF. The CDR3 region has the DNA TGTGCCATCAGTGACTCAGGGACAATGAGCTCCTACAATGAGCAGTTCTTC.

The CDR3 bases are TGTGCCAGCAGCCAAGGACACAGGGGGCTTGGAGGCTACACCTTC. Translation gives CASSQGHRGLGGYTF. The chain uses TRBV7-2 and TRBJ1-2; 9 nucleotides line up with TRBD1. From germline, CDR1 is SGHTA and CDR2 FQGNSA. Trimming at V came to 5 bases and at J to 8 bases, leaving 12 bases not matched to a gene. The CDR3 sequence is 15 residues long.